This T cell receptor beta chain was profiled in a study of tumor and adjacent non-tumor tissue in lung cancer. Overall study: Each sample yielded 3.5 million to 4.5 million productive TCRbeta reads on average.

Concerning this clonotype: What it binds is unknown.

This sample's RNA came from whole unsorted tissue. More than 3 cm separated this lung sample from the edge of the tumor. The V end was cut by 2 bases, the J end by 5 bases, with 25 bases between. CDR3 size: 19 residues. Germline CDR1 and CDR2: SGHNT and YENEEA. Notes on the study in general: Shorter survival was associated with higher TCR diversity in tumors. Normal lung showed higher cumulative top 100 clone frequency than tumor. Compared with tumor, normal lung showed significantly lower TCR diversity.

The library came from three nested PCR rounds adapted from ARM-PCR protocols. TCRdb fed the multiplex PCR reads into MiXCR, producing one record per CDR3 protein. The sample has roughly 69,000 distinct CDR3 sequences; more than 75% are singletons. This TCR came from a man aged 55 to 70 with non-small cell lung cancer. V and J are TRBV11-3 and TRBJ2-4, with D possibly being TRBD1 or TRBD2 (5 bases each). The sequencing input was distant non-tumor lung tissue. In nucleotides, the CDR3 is TGTGCCAGCAGCTTATCCGGGACCAGCGAGAGTGCGAGTCAAAACATTCAGTACTTC. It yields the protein CASSLSGTSESASQNIQYF.